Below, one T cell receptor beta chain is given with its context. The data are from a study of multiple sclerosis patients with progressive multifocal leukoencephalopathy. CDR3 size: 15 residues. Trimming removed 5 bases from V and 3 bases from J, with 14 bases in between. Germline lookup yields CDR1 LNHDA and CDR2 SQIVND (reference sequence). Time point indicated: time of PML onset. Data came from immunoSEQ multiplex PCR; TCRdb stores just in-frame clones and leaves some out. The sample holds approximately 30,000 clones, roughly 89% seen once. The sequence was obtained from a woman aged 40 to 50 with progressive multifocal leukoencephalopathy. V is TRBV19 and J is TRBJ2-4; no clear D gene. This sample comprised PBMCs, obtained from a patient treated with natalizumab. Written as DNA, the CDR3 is TGTGCCAGTAGTTCAAGTGGTTTTGGCAAAAACATTCAGTACTTC. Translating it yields CASSSSGFGKNIQYF. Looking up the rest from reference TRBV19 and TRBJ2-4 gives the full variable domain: DGGITQSPKYLFRKEGQNVTLSCEQNLNHDAMYWYRQDPGQGLRLIYYSQIVNDFQKGDIAEGYSVSREKKESFPLTVTSAQKNPTAFYLCASSSSGFGKNIQYFGAGTRLSVL.